The sample holds one count of the clone carrying this TCR beta chain. What it recognizes is unknown. The CDR3 loop spans 11 amino acids. V was shortened by 3 bases and J by 8 bases, with 7 bases between the two germline ends. Germline assignment: CDR1 WNHNN and CDR2 SYGVQD (reference sequence). All patients experienced relapse after autologous stem cell transplantation, and brentuximab vedotin exposure was variable. This sample stems from a study of PD-1 blockade in classical Hodgkin lymphoma. About the study: Patients received nivolumab 3 mg/kg intravenously every 2 weeks.

Generated by immunoSEQ multiplex PCR, the TCRdb table keeps only in-frame clones and is missing some. The profile covers roughly 25,000 clones, with about 80% appearing a single time and 6% to 8.5% taken by the ten largest. Study-wide results and limits: By C4D1, CD4+ diversity increased significantly, especially in complete responders. Similar baseline diversity was found in complete responders and newly diagnosed patients.

The genes are TRBV10-1 and TRBJ1-2, with D unresolved. The material was peripheral blood mononuclear cells (PBMCs), obtained at baseline. The sequence came from a human donor with classical Hodgkin lymphoma. The CDR3 protein is CASSDGVGYTF. CDR3 in DNA: TGCGCCAGCAGTGATGGGGTCGGCTACACCTTC.